A selection of T cell receptor beta chains follows, all from one sample in a study of blood T cell repertoires in COVID-19. Produced via immunoSEQ multiplex PCR; TCRdb's table is partial and in-frame only. The table shows under 110,000 clones, with 71% occurring only once. Source material: peripheral blood. Receptor source: a human donor with acute or convalescent COVID-19. The donor label of this sample is uncertain. Both conserved end residues are part of each CDR3. A D gene is named only where the DNA matches it firmly. Part of the rows lack a size; the others show once, few, many or a class for expanded clones.

d_call: TRBD2
j_call: TRBJ2-3
v_call: TRBV4-1
clone_size: NA
cdr3_nt: TGCGCCAGCAGCGTGCGGACTAGCGGTGATCCAGATACGCAGTATTTT
cdr3_aa: CASSVRTSGDPDTQYF

d_call: NA
j_call: TRBJ2-1
v_call: TRBV5-1
clone_size: NA
cdr3_nt: TGCGCCAGCAGTCCAGGGGCATACAATGAGCAGTTCTTC
cdr3_aa: CASSPGAYNEQFF

d_call: TRBD1
j_call: TRBJ1-4
v_call: TRBV5-8
clone_size: NA
cdr3_nt: TGTGCCAGCACCCCTGGGACAGACGGGAGTGAAAAACTGTTTTTT
cdr3_aa: CASTPGTDGSEKLFF

d_call: NA
j_call: TRBJ2-2
v_call: TRBV7-8
clone_size: medium-sized
cdr3_nt: TGTGCCAGCAGCCCGCGGGGGCCGAACACCGGGGAGCTGTTTTTT
cdr3_aa: CASSPRGPNTGELFF

d_call: NA
j_call: TRBJ2-1
v_call: TRBV20-1
clone_size: NA
cdr3_nt: TGCAGTGCCCAGGGGACACAGCAGTTCTTC
cdr3_aa: CSAQGTQQFF

d_call: NA
j_call: TRBJ2-1
v_call: TRBV24-1
clone_size: NA
cdr3_nt: TGTGCCACCAGTGACGGACAGCGGCTAGGGAATGAGCAGTTCTTC
cdr3_aa: CATSDGQRLGNEQFF

d_call: NA
j_call: TRBJ1-5
v_call: TRBV10-3
clone_size: NA
cdr3_nt: TGTGCCATCAGTGAAACAGCAACAACGCCCCAGCATTTT
cdr3_aa: CAISETATTPQHF

d_call: NA
j_call: TRBJ2-2
v_call: TRBV5-1
clone_size: few
cdr3_nt: TGCGCCAGCAGCCCCCTTTCGAGGGTGGGGGAGCTGTTTTTT
cdr3_aa: CASSPLSRVGELFF

d_call: TRBD1
j_call: TRBJ1-2
v_call: TRBV4-1
clone_size: few
cdr3_nt: TGCGCCAGCAGCCAAGATGGGACAGGGGGCGGTGGTGGCTACACCTTC
cdr3_aa: CASSQDGTGGGGGYTF

d_call: NA
j_call: TRBJ2-1
v_call: TRBV10-2
clone_size: NA
cdr3_nt: TGCGCCAGCAGTGTCGGGTCAAGCGAGCAGTTCTTC
cdr3_aa: CASSVGSSEQFF

d_call: TRBD2
j_call: TRBJ2-5
v_call: TRBV19
clone_size: few
cdr3_nt: TGTGCCAGTAGTATTAGCGGGGGTCCCCAAGAGACCCAGTACTTC
cdr3_aa: CASSISGGPQETQYF

d_call: TRBD2
j_call: TRBJ2-1
v_call: TRBV5-4
clone_size: once
cdr3_nt: TGTGCCAGCAGCTTTCCTAGCGGGGGGCGGTACAATGAGCAGTTCTTC
cdr3_aa: CASSFPSGGRYNEQFF

d_call: NA
j_call: TRBJ1-1
v_call: TRBV12-5
clone_size: NA
cdr3_nt: TGTGCTAGTGGTGCCGGGGTGATGAACACTGAAGCTTTCTTT
cdr3_aa: CASGAGVMNTEAFF

d_call: TRBD1
j_call: TRBJ2-2
v_call: TRBV7-9
clone_size: NA
cdr3_nt: TGTGCCAGCAGCTCGGGACAGGGACGCGGCGGGGAGCTGTTTTTT
cdr3_aa: CASSSGQGRGGELFF

d_call: TRBD2
j_call: TRBJ2-1
v_call: TRBV24-1
clone_size: NA
cdr3_nt: TGTGCCACCAGCAAGGGACTAGCGGGGGGGCCAGGTGAGCAGTTCTTC
cdr3_aa: CATSKGLAGGPGEQFF

d_call: NA
j_call: TRBJ2-3
v_call: TRBV28
clone_size: NA
cdr3_nt: TGTGCCAGCAGTTTAACCGGGGGTCCAGATACGCAGTATTTT
cdr3_aa: CASSLTGGPDTQYF

d_call: TRBD1
j_call: TRBJ1-1
v_call: TRBV6-6
clone_size: NA
cdr3_nt: TGTGCCAGCAGTGGACAGGATTGGTTTGAAGCTTTCTTT
cdr3_aa: CASSGQDWFEAFF

d_call: NA
j_call: TRBJ2-2
v_call: TRBV7-6
clone_size: NA
cdr3_nt: TGTGCCAGCAGCTTAGCGACTACCGCGAACACCGGGGAGCTGTTTTTT
cdr3_aa: CASSLATTANTGELFF

d_call: TRBD1
j_call: TRBJ1-1
v_call: TRBV12-3/TRBV12-4
clone_size: NA
cdr3_nt: TGTGCCAGCAGTTGGACAGGGCGAGCTTTCTTT
cdr3_aa: CASSWTGRAFF

d_call: TRBD1
j_call: TRBJ2-1
v_call: TRBV3-1/TRBV3-2
clone_size: NA
cdr3_nt: TGTGCCAGCAGCCGTAGGGGGCAATCCTACAATGAGCAGTTCTTC
cdr3_aa: CASSRRGQSYNEQFF

d_call: TRBD1
j_call: TRBJ2-5
v_call: TRBV28
clone_size: few
cdr3_nt: TGTGCCAGCAGCCCCGATGACGACAGGGACCAAGAGACCCAGTACTTC
cdr3_aa: CASSPDDDRDQETQYF

d_call: NA
j_call: TRBJ2-2
v_call: TRBV11-3
clone_size: NA
cdr3_nt: TGTGCCAGCAGCTTAAGAGGGACCGGGGAGCTGTTTTTT
cdr3_aa: CASSLRGTGELFF

d_call: NA
j_call: TRBJ1-5
v_call: TRBV6-1
clone_size: NA
cdr3_nt: TGTGCCAGCAGTGAAACGGGGGGGGTGGGCAATCAGCCCCAGCATTTT
cdr3_aa: CASSETGGVGNQPQHF

d_call: NA
j_call: TRBJ2-2
v_call: TRBV25-1
clone_size: NA
cdr3_nt: TGTGCCAGCAGTGCAACGAAACAGACCGGGGAGCTGTTTTTT
cdr3_aa: CASSATKQTGELFF

d_call: TRBD1
j_call: TRBJ1-6
v_call: TRBV11-2
clone_size: NA
cdr3_nt: TGTGCCAGCAGCTTAGATTGGTTGGACAGGGGAAATAATTCACCCCTCCACTTT
cdr3_aa: CASSLDWLDRGNNSPLHF

d_call: NA
j_call: TRBJ1-2
v_call: TRBV9
clone_size: once
cdr3_nt: TGTGCCAGCAGCGTAGACCAGAACTATGGCTACACCTTC
cdr3_aa: CASSVDQNYGYTF

d_call: NA
j_call: TRBJ2-1
v_call: TRBV5-1
clone_size: NA
cdr3_nt: TGCGCCAGCAGCTTGAAGCCAGGGCGGTACAATGAGCAGTTCTTC
cdr3_aa: CASSLKPGRYNEQFF

d_call: TRBD2
j_call: TRBJ2-2
v_call: TRBV28
clone_size: NA
cdr3_nt: TGTGCCAGCACCCCCGCTAGCGGTGGGGGCGGGGAGCTGTTTTTT
cdr3_aa: CASTPASGGGGELFF

d_call: NA
j_call: TRBJ1-1
v_call: TRBV5-1
clone_size: NA
cdr3_nt: TGCGCCAGCAGCCCAGGGAACACTGAAGCTTTCTTT
cdr3_aa: CASSPGNTEAFF

d_call: NA
j_call: TRBJ1-6
v_call: TRBV18
clone_size: NA
cdr3_nt: TGTGCCAGCTCACCCGCGGGACGGGATAATTCACCCCTCCACTTT
cdr3_aa: CASSPAGRDNSPLHF

d_call: NA
j_call: TRBJ1-1
v_call: TRBV19
clone_size: NA
cdr3_nt: TGTGCCAGTAGTTGGGACACTTTGAACACTGAAGCTTTCTTT
cdr3_aa: CASSWDTLNTEAFF

d_call: NA
j_call: TRBJ1-2
v_call: TRBV6-4
clone_size: NA
cdr3_nt: TGTGCCAGCAGCGAACGGGGCTATGGCTACACCTTC
cdr3_aa: CASSERGYGYTF

d_call: NA
j_call: TRBJ2-7
v_call: TRBV5-1
clone_size: NA
cdr3_nt: TGCGCCAGCAGCTGGGGGGACTACGAGCAGTACTTC
cdr3_aa: CASSWGDYEQYF

d_call: NA
j_call: TRBJ1-2
v_call: TRBV7-8
clone_size: NA
cdr3_nt: TGTGCCAGCAGCTTATGGCAGGGCCATGGCTACACCTTC
cdr3_aa: CASSLWQGHGYTF

d_call: TRBD2
j_call: TRBJ2-2
v_call: TRBV9
clone_size: NA
cdr3_nt: TGTGCCAGCAGCGTAGGGTCTAGCGGGGGGGCGATGCGTATGGAGCTGTTTTTT
cdr3_aa: CASSVGSSGGAMRMELFF

d_call: NA
j_call: TRBJ1-1
v_call: TRBV6-5
clone_size: NA
cdr3_nt: TGTGCCAGCACCGTGGGGCGCCAGGGAAGAACTGAAGCTTTCTTT
cdr3_aa: CASTVGRQGRTEAFF

d_call: NA
j_call: TRBJ1-4
v_call: TRBV7-2
clone_size: NA
cdr3_nt: TGTGCCAGCAGCCCGAATATGGGGAGTTGGGAAAAACTGTTTTTT
cdr3_aa: CASSPNMGSWEKLFF

d_call: TRBD1
j_call: TRBJ1-5
v_call: TRBV27
clone_size: NA
cdr3_nt: TGTGCCAGCAGGTCAAGGACAGGGGGGAATCAGCCCCAGCATTTT
cdr3_aa: CASRSRTGGNQPQHF

d_call: NA
j_call: TRBJ1-5
v_call: TRBV11-2
clone_size: NA
cdr3_nt: TGTGCCAGCAGCTTAGGGGTCAGCAGGGCCTCGGAGCCCCAGCATTTT
cdr3_aa: CASSLGVSRASEPQHF

d_call: NA
j_call: TRBJ2-3
v_call: TRBV19
clone_size: NA
cdr3_nt: TGTGCCAGTAGTATAGCGACAGACACAGATACGCAGTATTTT
cdr3_aa: CASSIATDTDTQYF

d_call: TRBD2
j_call: TRBJ2-1
v_call: TRBV4-2
clone_size: few
cdr3_nt: TGTGCCAGCAGCCAAGTTTGGCCGGGACTAGCGCTCAATGAGCAGTTCTTC
cdr3_aa: CASSQVWPGLALNEQFF

d_call: NA
j_call: TRBJ1-2
v_call: TRBV7-2
clone_size: once
cdr3_nt: TGTGCCAGCAGCTCTATACCTCCAGGTGGCTACACCTTC
cdr3_aa: CASSSIPPGGYTF

d_call: TRBD1
j_call: TRBJ1-2
v_call: TRBV7-2
clone_size: NA
cdr3_nt: TGTGCCAGCAGCTTCGACCGGACAGGGATGGATGGCTACACCTTC
cdr3_aa: CASSFDRTGMDGYTF

d_call: TRBD2
j_call: TRBJ2-7
v_call: TRBV10-3
clone_size: NA
cdr3_nt: TGTGCCATCAATCCCTACGGGGGGACCCGCTCCTACGAGCAGTACTTC
cdr3_aa: CAINPYGGTRSYEQYF